The clone carrying this T cell receptor beta chain has a handful of counts. This entry belongs to a study of cytomegalovirus exposure and HLA in healthy donors. It was with 60 Vbeta and 13 Jbeta primers that the PCR ran. Method: immunoSEQ multiplex PCR; TCRdb's copy keeps in-frame clones and lacks some. The data contain 99,000 or so clones, approximately 12% of them singletons. The CDR3 consists of 16 residues. With 6 bases clipped from V and 5 bases from J, the junction kept 9 bases outside the gene matches. Germline assignment: CDR1 ENHRY and CDR2 SYGVKD. The chain has TRBV10-3 and TRBJ2-3, with 12 bases lining up with TRBD2. The sequence was obtained from a man aged 40-50 years in good health and CMV-seropositive. Sequences were obtained from PBMCs. CDR3 in amino acids: CAISWTSGEMGDTQYF. Written as DNA, the CDR3 is TGTGCCATCAGCTGGACTAGCGGGGAGATGGGAGATACGCAGTATTTT.